This TCR beta chain was found in a study of OX40 agonist ivuxolimab in advanced cancers. Study summary: Averaging roughly 60 years in age, with a range of roughly 23 to 85, the cohort was 82.7% male.

At cycle 4 day 1, cycle 7 day 1, and baseline, blood was sampled. J lost 4 bases, V lost 6 bases, and 8 bases had no gene match. The CDR3 consists of 14 residues. Germline assignment: CDR1 MNHEY and CDR2 SMNVEV (reference sequence). The repertoire was sequenced with immunoSEQ multiplex PCR; TCRdb's copy has only in-frame clones and lacks some. The sample gives approximately 15,000 clones, over 75% of which show up once; around 29% is in the top ten. The specimen was CD4+ or CD8+ T cells sorted from blood, collected in a trial of the OX40 agonist ivuxolimab. The sequence derives from an adult with an advanced solid tumor such as melanoma, head and neck, liver or kidney cancer. This chain joins TRBV27 and TRBJ2-7; 8 positions agree with TRBD1. This chain's CDR3 is CASSIQGAFYEQYF. Here the CDR3 DNA reads TGTGCCAGCAGCATTCAGGGGGCCTTTTACGAGCAGTACTTC.